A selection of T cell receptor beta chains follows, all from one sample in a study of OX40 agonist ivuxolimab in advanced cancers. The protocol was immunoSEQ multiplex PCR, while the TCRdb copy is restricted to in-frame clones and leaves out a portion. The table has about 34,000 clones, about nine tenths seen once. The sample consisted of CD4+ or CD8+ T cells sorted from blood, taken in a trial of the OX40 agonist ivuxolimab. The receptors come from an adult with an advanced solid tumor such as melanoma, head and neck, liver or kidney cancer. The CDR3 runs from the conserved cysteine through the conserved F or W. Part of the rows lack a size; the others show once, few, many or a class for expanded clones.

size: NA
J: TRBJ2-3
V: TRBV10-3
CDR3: CAISLAGSTDTQYF

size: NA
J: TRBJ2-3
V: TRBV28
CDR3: CASSFQTGTSTDTQYF

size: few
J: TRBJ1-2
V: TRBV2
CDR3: CASSDYRDSYGYTF

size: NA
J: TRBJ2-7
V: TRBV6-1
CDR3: CASSEQRQGGPYF

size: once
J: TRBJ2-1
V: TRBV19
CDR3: CASSMGRDYNEQFF

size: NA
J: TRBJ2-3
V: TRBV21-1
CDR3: CASSKSTRPDTQYF

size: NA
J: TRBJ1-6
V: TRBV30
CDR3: CAWKGQGDSPLHF

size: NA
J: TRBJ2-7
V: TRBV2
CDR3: CASSERASYEQYF

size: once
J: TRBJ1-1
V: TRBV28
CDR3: CASSFSQGNTEAFF

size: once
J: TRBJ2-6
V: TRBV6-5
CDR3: CASSWDRGPGANVLTF

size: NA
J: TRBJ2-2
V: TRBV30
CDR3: CAWSAVGGELFF

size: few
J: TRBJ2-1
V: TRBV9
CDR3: CASSDGLAGYNEQFF

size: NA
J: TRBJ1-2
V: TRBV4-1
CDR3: CASSPEGGYGYTF

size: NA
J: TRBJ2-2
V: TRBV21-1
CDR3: CASSKLTALNTGELFF

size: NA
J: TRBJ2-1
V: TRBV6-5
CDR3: CASSSAASGNEQFF

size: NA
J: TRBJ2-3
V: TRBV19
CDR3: CASSIDLDRNTDTQYF

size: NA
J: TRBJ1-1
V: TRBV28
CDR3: CASREQMLNTEAFF

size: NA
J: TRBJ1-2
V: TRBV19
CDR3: CASTLTGTGGSGYTF

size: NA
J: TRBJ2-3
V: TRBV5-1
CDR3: CASKNTGLAGADTQYF

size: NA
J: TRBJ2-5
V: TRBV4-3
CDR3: CASSQGALGPQETQYF

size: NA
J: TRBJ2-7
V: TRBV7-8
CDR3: CASSSNRDYPTYEQYF

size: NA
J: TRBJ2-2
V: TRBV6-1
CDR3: CASGANTGELFF

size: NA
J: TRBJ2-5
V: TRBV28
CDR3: CASRSRGEWETQYF

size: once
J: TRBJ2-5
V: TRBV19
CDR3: CASSPSKETQYF

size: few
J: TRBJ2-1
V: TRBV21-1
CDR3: CASSPNPTYNEQFF

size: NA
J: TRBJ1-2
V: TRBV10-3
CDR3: CAISKGQGGKTDGYTF

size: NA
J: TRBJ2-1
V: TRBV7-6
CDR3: CASSLIGQTGREQFF

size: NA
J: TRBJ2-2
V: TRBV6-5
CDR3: CASTRGGTGELFF

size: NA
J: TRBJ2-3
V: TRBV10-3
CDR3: CAISDRGLQDTQYF

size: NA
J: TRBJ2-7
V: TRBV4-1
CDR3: CASSQLGLGKQYF

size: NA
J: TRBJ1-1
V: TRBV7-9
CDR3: CASSLLMTQAEAFF

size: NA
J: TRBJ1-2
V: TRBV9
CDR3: CASSVDGNYGYTF

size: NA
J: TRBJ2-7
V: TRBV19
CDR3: CASRWEWATGEQYF

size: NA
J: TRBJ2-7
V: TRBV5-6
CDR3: CASSYRPGLGKTGEQYF

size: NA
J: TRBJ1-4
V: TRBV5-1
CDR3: CASSLGRDEKLFF

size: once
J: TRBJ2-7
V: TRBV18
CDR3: CASSPQEGTEQYF

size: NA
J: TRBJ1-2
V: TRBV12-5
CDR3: CASGRDANYGYTF

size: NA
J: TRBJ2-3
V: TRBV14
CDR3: CASSQDETLIKQGRDTQYF

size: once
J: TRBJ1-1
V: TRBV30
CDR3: CAWSVPDVPGGGAFF

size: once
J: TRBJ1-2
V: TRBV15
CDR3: CATSRDFYGYTF